A selection of T cell receptor beta chains follows, all from one sample in a study of T cells in Graves' hyperthyroidism and ophthalmopathy. TCRdb used MiXCR to reprocess the multiplex PCR reads, holding one entry per CDR3 protein. This sample has approximately 600,000 distinct CDR3 sequences, with under 20% found just once. Sequences were obtained from blood. These receptors originate from a woman in her 30s with Graves' hyperthyroidism. The CDR3 runs from the conserved cysteine through the conserved F or W. A D gene is named only where the DNA matches it firmly. The size of a clone is reported for some rows only, either as once, few or many, or as a class for expanded clones.

D gene	V gene	J gene	clone size	CDR3 DNA	CDR3 protein
TRBD1	TRBV19	TRBJ1-5	NA	TGTGCCAGTAGTTCCGCAGGGGGCTCTCAGCCCCAGCATTTT	CASSSAGGSQPQHF
NA	TRBV30	TRBJ1-4	many	TGTGCCTGGGCGGCGGGGGGCACGGGGGAAAAACTGTTTTTT	CAWAAGGTGEKLFF
NA	TRBV20-1	TRBJ1-3	NA	TGCAGTGCGGCCCACAGGGACTCTGGAAACACCATATATTTT	CSAAHRDSGNTIYF
NA	TRBV25-1	TRBJ2-3	NA	TGTGCCAGCAGTGCCTCGCCCCAGCGGGCCACAGATACGCAGTATTTT	CASSASPQRATDTQYF
NA	TRBV15	TRBJ2-1	NA	TGTGCCACCAGCAGAGCGACTAGTAGGCCTGGTGAGCAGTTCTTC	CATSRATSRPGEQFF
TRBD1	TRBV11-3	TRBJ2-7	NA	TGTGCCAGCAGCTTAGCACCAGGGGGCGCAGACGAGCAGTACTTC	CASSLAPGGADEQYF
TRBD1	TRBV18	TRBJ1-3	NA	TGTGCCAGCTCGTCTGACAGGGCATCAAGAGGTGGAAACATCATATATTTT	CASSSDRASRGGNIIYF
TRBD1	TRBV28	TRBJ1-6	few	TGTGCCAGCAGTGGCCGCGGGACAGGGAAGGGGAGCTCCTATAATTCACCCCTCCACTTT	CASSGRGTGKGSSYNSPLHF
TRBD2	TRBV20-1	TRBJ2-7	few	TGCAGTGCTAGACCCAGCGGGGTTTCTGAGCAGTACTTC	CSARPSGVSEQYF
NA	TRBV28	TRBJ2-1	few	TGTGCCAGCAGGGGGGAGGTTAGCTCCTACAATGAGCAGTTCTTC	CASRGEVSSYNEQFF
NA	TRBV28	TRBJ2-4	NA	TGTGCCAGCAGTGGGGACGGGTCACTAGCCAAAAACATTCAGTACTTC	CASSGDGSLAKNIQYF
TRBD1	TRBV20-1	TRBJ2-7	many	TGCAGTGCTAGGTTCCCGGGACAGGGCTACGAGCAGTACTTC	CSARFPGQGYEQYF
TRBD1	TRBV24-1	TRBJ2-3	many	TGTGCCACCAGTGAACCGACAGGGGGCAAGACAGATACGCAGTATTTT	CATSEPTGGKTDTQYF
NA	TRBV24-1	TRBJ2-2	NA	TGTGCCACCAGTGACCCCGACTATTCGAACACCGGGGAGCTGTTTTTT	CATSDPDYSNTGELFF
NA	TRBV7-2	TRBJ2-3	many	TGTGCCAGCAGCGTCTCTTTTTCAGATACGCAGTATTTT	CASSVSFSDTQYF
NA	TRBV20-1	TRBJ2-5	NA	TGCAGTGCCCGGGAGCCACCGCCCCAAGAGGCCCAGTACTTC	CSAREPPPQEAQYF
NA	TRBV4-1	TRBJ2-1	NA	TGCGCCAGCAGCCTTAGGACTGGGGATTTCTACAATGAGCAGTTCTTC	CASSLRTGDFYNEQFF
TRBD2	TRBV20-1	TRBJ2-5	NA	TGCAGTGCTAGAAGGACTAGCGGGAATCTGGAGACCCAGTACTTC	CSARRTSGNLETQYF
NA	TRBV7-2	TRBJ2-5	many	TGTGCCAGCAGCCTTACATTGCGGGGCGGAGAGACCCAGTACTTC	CASSLTLRGGETQYF
NA	TRBV27	TRBJ1-1	once	TGTGCCAGCAGTTTCGACGGGTCGAACACTGAAGCTTTCTTT	CASSFDGSNTEAFF
TRBD1	TRBV6-1	TRBJ2-3	few	TGTGCCAGTACAGAGACAGGGGGCGCCCCAGATACGCAGTATTTT	CASTETGGAPDTQYF
NA	TRBV27	TRBJ2-1	NA	TGTGCCAGCAGTTTCACAGGGGGGGTCGGGCAGTTCTTC	CASSFTGGVGQFF
NA	TRBV20-1	TRBJ2-7	NA	TGCAGTGCTAGTACCCTTTGGGGGCTCGAGCAGTACTTC	CSASTLWGLEQYF
TRBD1	TRBV5-1	TRBJ1-2	many	TGCGCCAGCAGCCGACAGGGATCCTATGGCTACACCTTC	CASSRQGSYGYTF
TRBD1	TRBV9	TRBJ1-6	NA	TGTGCCAGCAGCGTAGGGCAGGGGGCTTCACCCCTCCACTTT	CASSVGQGASPLHF
NA	TRBV20-1	TRBJ2-7	many	TGCAGTGCTGGGCCGGAACCTTACGAGCAGTACTTC	CSAGPEPYEQYF
TRBD2	TRBV12-3/TRBV12-4	TRBJ2-2	NA	TGTGCCAGCAGTTCCTCTAGCGGGATTGACACCGGGGAGCTGTTTTTT	CASSSSSGIDTGELFF
NA	TRBV27	TRBJ2-3	many	TGTGCCAGCAGTTTTACCCGCCTGAGAGATACGCAGTATTTT	CASSFTRLRDTQYF
NA	TRBV30	TRBJ1-2	few	TGTGCCTGGAGTGAGGTCAGTGGGTATGGCTACACCTTC	CAWSEVSGYGYTF
TRBD2	TRBV7-2	TRBJ2-7	few	TGTGCCAGCAGCTTAGCGCGGGGGACTAATTCCTACGGGCAGTACTTC	CASSLARGTNSYGQYF
NA	TRBV27	TRBJ1-2	NA	TGTGCCAGCAGTCCTACGACACTCCCAGGCGATGGCTACACCTTC	CASSPTTLPGDGYTF
NA	TRBV6-1	TRBJ1-2	few	TGTGCCAGCAGTGAATCCCTGGGGGCCTTTGGCTACACCTTC	CASSESLGAFGYTF
TRBD1	TRBV20-1	TRBJ2-7	few	TGCAGTGCCTCGAGCAGGGGGTTCTCCTACGAGCAGTACTTC	CSASSRGFSYEQYF
NA	TRBV28	TRBJ2-7	many	TGTGCCAGCAGACCCGGAGACCCTCACGAGCAGTACTTC	CASRPGDPHEQYF
NA	TRBV6-1	TRBJ2-3	NA	TGTGCCAGCAGTAAGACTTGGGGCACAGATACGCAGTATTTT	CASSKTWGTDTQYF
TRBD2	TRBV11-3	TRBJ2-1	many	TGTGCCAGCAGCTTAACGGCGGGAGTGCGTGAGCAGTTCTTC	CASSLTAGVREQFF
NA	TRBV7-2	TRBJ2-5	many	TGTGCCAGCAGCTCGACAGGGAGGGAGGAGACCCAGTACTTC	CASSSTGREETQYF
TRBD1	TRBV12-3/TRBV12-4	TRBJ1-3	many	TGTGCCAGCAGATCATACAGGGGCAGTTTAGGAAACACCATATATTTT	CASRSYRGSLGNTIYF
NA	TRBV30	TRBJ2-7	NA	TGTGCCTGGCTGGTAGGGGGGAGCGGCGAGCAGTACTTC	CAWLVGGSGEQYF
NA	TRBV19	TRBJ2-1	NA	TGTGCCAGTAGTAGCGGGTACGACTACAATGAGCAGTCCTTC	CASSSGYDYNEQSF
NA	TRBV9	TRBJ1-1	NA	TGTGCCAGCAGCGCTCAAACACTGAACACTGAAGCTTTCTTT	CASSAQTLNTEAFF
NA	TRBV7-8	TRBJ1-2	NA	TGTGCCAGCAGCTCCCCGCCTGGGATCGTAATGACTAACTATGGCTACACCTTC	CASSSPPGIVMTNYGYTF
NA	TRBV29-1	TRBJ2-1	NA	TGCAGCGCCGAGGGGGACAACGAGCAGTTCTTC	CSAEGDNEQFF
NA	TRBV5-1	TRBJ2-3	NA	TGCGCCAGCAGCAGCAATACGGGGGTTAGCACAGATACGCAGTATTTT	CASSSNTGVSTDTQYF
TRBD1	TRBV11-3	TRBJ2-7	many	TGTGCCAGCAGCCGCCGGGCCCCGGGACAGTCCTACGAGCAGTACTTC	CASSRRAPGQSYEQYF
TRBD2	TRBV7-6	TRBJ2-3	NA	TGTGCCAGCAGCTTAGCCCGGGGACTAGCGGGAATCGTTGATACGCAGTATTTT	CASSLARGLAGIVDTQYF
NA	TRBV7-6	TRBJ2-3	few	TGTGCCAGCAGCCCCGATGGTGAAGATACGCAGTATTTT	CASSPDGEDTQYF
NA	TRBV5-1	TRBJ2-7	NA	TGCGCCAGCAGATCAAGCGGAGCCTCCTACGAGCACTACTTC	CASRSSGASYEHYF
TRBD1	TRBV6-5	TRBJ1-1	many	TGTGCCAGCAGTTACGTAGGGGGCGCAAACACTGAAGCTTTCTTT	CASSYVGGANTEAFF
TRBD2	TRBV7-2	TRBJ2-1	many	TGTGCCAGCAGCTTAGCCCAACTGACTAGCGGGAGGGAGAATGAGCAGTTCTTC	CASSLAQLTSGRENEQFF
NA	TRBV7-9	TRBJ1-2	NA	NA	CASSFYICSARTGQENYGYTF
NA	TRBV3-2	TRBJ2-1	many	TGTGCCAGCAGCCTGAATATAGCGGAAGGGCCGGGGGAGCAGTTCTTC	CASSLNIAEGPGEQFF
NA	TRBV18	TRBJ1-2	few	TGTGCCAGCTCACCACTGACAGGACCTTATGACTACACCTTC	CASSPLTGPYDYTF
NA	TRBV28	TRBJ1-1	many	TGTGCCAGCAGCCGACACGGGGGGAGGGCTTTCTTT	CASSRHGGRAFF
NA	TRBV30	TRBJ2-3	many	TGTGCCTGGATTCGGTTCGATCACGCAGATACGCAGTATTTT	CAWIRFDHADTQYF
NA	TRBV6-5	TRBJ2-3	NA	TGTGCCAGCAGCTATTTGAGATACACAGATACGCAGTATTTT	CASSYLRYTDTQYF
NA	TRBV2	TRBJ2-7	many	TGTGCCAGCAGTGACGACGAATCCTACGAGCAGTACTTC	CASSDDESYEQYF